The text below deals with one T cell receptor beta chain. The trim removed 8 bases at V and 4 bases at J, leaving 6 bases unmatched. Germline V lookup: CDR1 GTSNPN, CDR2 SVGIG (reference sequence). The CDR3 sequence is 13 residues long. The entry originates in a study of blood T cell repertoires in COVID-19. Assay used: immunoSEQ multiplex PCR; TCRdb lists only in-frame clones, some missing. The sample has about 180,000 clones; roughly four fifths are singletons. Sequencing was carried out using peripheral blood. The chain carries TRBV30 and TRBJ1-5; 9 bases are shared with TRBD1. The TCR sequence derives from a woman aged 70-85 years with COVID-19, enrolled during active disease. CDR3 protein: CAAQGQGNQPQHF. The CDR3 DNA sequence: TGTGCCGCCCAAGGACAGGGGAATCAGCCCCAGCATTTT.